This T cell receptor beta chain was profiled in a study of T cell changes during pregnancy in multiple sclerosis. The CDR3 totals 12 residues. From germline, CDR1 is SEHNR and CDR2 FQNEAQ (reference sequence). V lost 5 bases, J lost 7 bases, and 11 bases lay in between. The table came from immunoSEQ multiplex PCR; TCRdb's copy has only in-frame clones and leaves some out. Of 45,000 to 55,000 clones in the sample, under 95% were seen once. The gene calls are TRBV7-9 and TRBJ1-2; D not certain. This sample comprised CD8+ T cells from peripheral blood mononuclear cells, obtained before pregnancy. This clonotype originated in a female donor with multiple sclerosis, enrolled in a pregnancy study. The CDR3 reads CASSPPESGYTF. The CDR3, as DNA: TGTGCCAGCAGCCCACCGGAGAGTGGCTACACCTTC. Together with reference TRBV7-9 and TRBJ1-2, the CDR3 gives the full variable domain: DTGVSQNPRHKITKRGQNVTFRCDPISEHNRLYWYRQTLGQGPEFLTYFQNEAQLEKSRLLSDRFSAERPKGSFSTLEIQRTEQGDSAMYLCASSPPESGYTFGSGTRLTVV.